Below, 5 T cell receptor beta chains from the same sample are listed, as sequenced in a study. TCRdb analysed the 5' RACE reads with MiXCR anew, one entry per CDR3 protein. The repertoire has about 43,000 distinct CDR3 sequences, around 23% of them found once; the top ten carry roughly 4%. Tregs were sorted as CD4+CD25+CD127-/low cells. Sequencing was done on a sample of Tregs sorted from a lymph node. The receptors were gathered from a female donor with breast cancer.

This clonotype was observed at least ten times. The chain combines TRBV6-5 with TRBJ2-1; 8 bases are a match to TRBD1. From germline, CDR1 is MNHEY and CDR2 SVGAGI. The CDR3 runs to 13 residues. V gave up 6 bases and J gave up 11 bases; unmatched junction bases: 9. The CDR3 here is CASSWDRHSQQFF. The DNA for the CDR3 is TGTGCCAGCAGCTGGGACAGGCACTCGCAGCAGTTCTTC.

This clonotype turned up a few times. The V call is TRBV6-5, the J call TRBJ2-2, with 8 positions matching TRBD2. The CDR3 sequence is 17 residues long. J gave up 0 bases and V 5 bases, and 8 bases lay outside the gene matches. The V gene's germline CDR1 is MNHEY and CDR2 SVGAGI. DNA for the CDR3: TGTGCCAGCAGTACTCCCAGGACTAGCCCGAACACCGGGGAGCTGTTTTTT. Residues: CASSTPRTSPNTGELFF.

Within the sample, this clonotype is medium-sized. The V call is TRBV6-6, the J call TRBJ1-3; maybe TRBD1 (5 bases). CDR1 and CDR2 from the germline V gene are MNHNY and SVGAGI (reference sequence). The CDR3 is 17 residues long. Trimming shortened V by 2 bases and J by 4 bases, and 18 bases separated the two germline ends. CDR3 bases: TGTGCCAGCAGTTACAATAATAGGGGATCGTCCGGAAACACCATATATTTT. This encodes CASSYNNRGSSGNTIYF.

The chain joins TRBV6-5 to TRBJ2-1, with D perhaps being TRBD1 or TRBD2 (5 bases each). Germline V lookup: CDR1 MNHEY, CDR2 SVGAGI. V lost 4 bases, J lost 3 bases, and 19 bases lay in between. The CDR3 spans 17 residues. CDR3 in amino acids: CASSSLSRGDIYNEQFF. The CDR3 DNA is TGTGCCAGCAGTTCCCTTAGCCGGGGCGACATCTACAATGAGCAGTTCTTC.

The chain combines TRBV2 with TRBJ1-3; 8 bases fit TRBD1. Germline V gene data show CDR1 as SNHLY and CDR2 as FYNNEI. The CDR3 totals 15 residues. Trimming cost V 7 bases and J 0 bases; bases outside gene matches: 5. This chain's CDR3 is CASMGQASSGNTIYF. The CDR3 bases are TGTGCCAGCATGGGACAGGCGAGCTCTGGAAACACCATATATTTT.